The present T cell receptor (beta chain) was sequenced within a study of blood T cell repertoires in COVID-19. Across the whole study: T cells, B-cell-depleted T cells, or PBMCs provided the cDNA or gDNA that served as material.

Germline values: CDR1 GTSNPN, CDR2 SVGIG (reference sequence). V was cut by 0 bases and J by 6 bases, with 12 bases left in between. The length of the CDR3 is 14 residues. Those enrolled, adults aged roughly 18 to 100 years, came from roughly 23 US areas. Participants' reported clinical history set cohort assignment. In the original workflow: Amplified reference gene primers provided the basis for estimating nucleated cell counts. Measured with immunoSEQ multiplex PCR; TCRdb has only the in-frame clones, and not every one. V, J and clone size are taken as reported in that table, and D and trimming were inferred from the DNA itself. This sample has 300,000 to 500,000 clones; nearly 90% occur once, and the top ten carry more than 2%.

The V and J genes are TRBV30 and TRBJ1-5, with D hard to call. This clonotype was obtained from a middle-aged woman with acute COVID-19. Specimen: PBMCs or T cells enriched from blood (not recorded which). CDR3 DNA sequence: TGTGCCTGGAGTGTATTCGAGGGTAGTCAGCCCCAGCATTTT. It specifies CAWSVFEGSQPQHF.